Listed here is a single T cell receptor beta chain. This sample is part of a study of memory CD8 T cells in hepatitis C reinfection. Sequenced by immunoSEQ multiplex PCR; TCRdb stores in-frame clones only, minus some. This sample has under 60,000 clones, with roughly 89% found just once. Indicated time point: pre-reinfection, 55 to 20 weeks before reinfection detection. The sorted cells went straight to TCR sequencing with no prior in vitro expansion. The sequence was collected from a man younger than 30 with hepatitis C virus infection. Specimen: naive CD8+ T cells sorted from blood.

The CDR3 is CASSTNRGILYEQYF. The CDR3 nucleotides read TGTGCCAGTAGTACAAACAGGGGTATTCTCTACGAGCAGTACTTC. This chain connects TRBV19 to TRBJ2-7, with 7 bases matching TRBD1. Looked up from germline, CDR1 is LNHDA and CDR2 is SQIVND (reference sequence). V was clipped by 4 bases and J by 3 bases; unmatched bases: 9. The length of the CDR3 is 15 residues.